The next 18 T cell receptor beta chains were all read from a single sample in a study of shared clonotypes between healthy human individuals. Repertoires were generated with immunoSEQ multiplex PCR, while TCRdb's copy carries only in-frame clones and drops some. This sample has more than 2 million clones, with 95% found just once. Sequencing used naive CD4+ T cells sorted from blood. Subset specified: CD45RA+ positively selected. The receptors originated from a man younger than 35 in good health.

The chain joins TRBV6-5 to TRBJ1-2, with D uncertain. Trimming removed 7 bases from V and 2 bases from J, with 11 bases in between. Germline assignment: CDR1 MNHEY and CDR2 SVGAGI. The CDR3 has 13 amino acids. As DNA, the CDR3 is TGTGCCAGCACCCTGGGGAGAAACTATGGCTACACCTTC. Its protein is CASTLGRNYGYTF.

This chain uses TRBV2 with TRBJ1-1; TRBD1 might be the D (5 bases). The CDR3 length is 14 residues. Between the trimmed V and J ends, which lost 6 bases and 0 bases, there was a span of 11 bases. CDR1 and CDR2 from the germline V gene are SNHLY and FYNNEI. The CDR3 loop reads CASRDLGLNTEAFF. The CDR3 bases are TGTGCCAGCAGGGATCTGGGACTGAACACTGAAGCTTTCTTT.

This clone was seen a single time. The chain employs TRBV30 and TRBJ1-3; possibly TRBD1 for D (6 bases). V gave up 6 bases and J gave up 0 bases, with 12 bases separating them. Germline-derived CDR1 and CDR2 are GTSNPN and SVGIG (reference sequence). The CDR3 runs to 14 residues. The CDR3: CACTTGFSGNTIYF. CDR3 bases: TGTGCCTGTACTACAGGGTTCTCTGGAAACACCATATATTTT.

Details on this clone: An end of the junction differs from the germline gene, which may be a read error. The chain is built from TRBV4-1 and TRBJ1-1, with 9 bases identical to TRBD1. Per germline, CDR1 MGHRA and CDR2 YSYEKL. The CDR3 totals 15 residues. The CDR3 sequence: CASSKDRDRETEAFF. The CDR3 bases are TGCGCCAGCAGCAAAGACCGGGACAGGGAAACTGAAGCTTTCTTT.

This clone was counted a single time. V is TRBV2 and J is TRBJ2-1; D unclear. The CDR3 is 15 residues long. The V end lost 4 bases, the J end lost 4 bases, and 14 bases lay between the germline ends. CDR1 SNHLY and CDR2 FYNNEI come from the germline V gene. CDR3 bases: TGTGCCAGCAGTGGCGCAAAAAAGGGTTACAATGAGCAGTTCTTC. Protein sequence: CASSGAKKGYNEQFF.

The CDR3 reads CASSHDPGQSNYGYTF. CDR3 DNA: TGCGCCAGCAGCCATGACCCGGGACAGTCTAACTATGGCTACACCTTC. The V and J genes are TRBV4-3 and TRBJ1-2; 7 bases map to TRBD1. Germline V lookup: CDR1 LGHNA, CDR2 YSLEER. V was clipped by 3 bases and J by 0 bases; unmatched bases: 7. This CDR3 is 16 amino acids long.

CDR3 residues: CASSFSTGGTNEKLFF. The CDR3, as DNA: TGTGCCAGTAGTTTCTCGACAGGGGGAACTAATGAAAAACTGTTTTTT. The chain has TRBV19 and TRBJ1-4; TRBD1 agrees at 9 bases. The CDR3 spans 16 residues. Germline V gene data show CDR1 as LNHDA and CDR2 as SQIVND (reference sequence). V gave up 5 bases and J gave up 1 base; unmatched junction bases: 5.

The chain recombines TRBV23-1 with TRBJ2-7; D not certain. TRBV23-1 is an ORF for which the function is uncertain. The V end was cut by 6 bases, the J end by 5 bases, with 8 bases between. There are 11 residues in the CDR3. The CDR3 loop is CASSPAHEQYF. As DNA, the CDR3 is TGCGCCAGCAGCCCCGCCCACGAGCAGTACTTC.

The V and J genes are TRBV7-9 and TRBJ1-1; D is ambiguous. The CDR3 consists of 15 residues. V lost 0 bases, J lost 0 bases, and 8 bases lay in between. Germline CDR1 reads SEHNR; CDR2 reads FQNEAQ (reference sequence). DNA of the CDR3: TGTGCCAGCAGCTTAGCGGCGATCCTGAACACTGAAGCTTTCTTT. Its protein is CASSLAAILNTEAFF.

Worth noting for this clone: Within the sample, other DNA sequences also encode this same CDR3. This sequence joins TRBV30 and TRBJ1-1; D gene ambiguous. The CDR3 runs to 12 residues. Trimming shortened V by 3 bases and J by 1 base, and 6 bases separated the two germline ends. Germline V gives CDR1 GTSNPN, CDR2 SVGIG (reference sequence). The chain's CDR3 is CAWRHPNTEAFF. The CDR3 bases are TGTGCCTGGAGGCACCCGAACACTGAAGCTTTCTTT.

This clone has a handful of counts. The chain links TRBV13 to TRBJ2-5, with 13 bases identical to TRBD2. The CDR3 has 17 amino acids. Germline CDR1 is PRHDT and CDR2 is FYEKMQ (reference sequence). The junction had 4 bases not matched to a gene; V was cut back by 1 base and J by 2 bases. CDR3 sequence reads: CASSLVTGLAGQETQYF. Written as DNA, the CDR3 is TGTGCCAGCAGCTTAGTAACGGGACTAGCGGGGCAAGAGACCCAGTACTTC.

The CDR3, as DNA: TGTGCCAGCTTCGGGACGATTCCCGACAGGGCACTGCCCTACGAGCAGTACTTC. As protein: CASFGTIPDRALPYEQYF. The chain uses TRBV27 and TRBJ2-7; 7 bases agree with TRBD1. Germline-derived CDR1 and CDR2 are MNHEY and SMNVEV (reference sequence). J was trimmed by 2 bases and V by 8 bases; bases with no gene match: 21. This CDR3 has 18 amino acids.

The chain has TRBV28 and TRBJ1-5; D remains ambiguous. The CDR3 sequence is 14 residues long. CDR1 and CDR2 from the germline V gene are MDHEN and SYDVKM. With 3 bases removed from V and 3 bases from J, the gap between germline ends came to 9 bases. CDR3 region: CASSFGLNNQPQHF. The CDR3 DNA is TGTGCCAGCAGTTTCGGTCTTAACAATCAGCCCCAGCATTTT.

CDR3 residues: CASSPTQGNTIYF. DNA for the CDR3: TGTGCCAGCTCACCCACCCAGGGAAACACCATATATTTT. V and J are TRBV6-6 and TRBJ1-3; no firm D call. CDR1 MNHNY and CDR2 SVGAGI come from the germline V gene (reference sequence). Trimming cost V 8 bases and J 4 bases, with 12 bases left between them. The CDR3 runs 13 residues.

V is TRBV7-9 and J is TRBJ1-1, with no clear D. CDR3 length: 14 amino acids. Trimming took 0 bases from V and 1 from J, leaving 6 bases between them. Germline loops: CDR1 SEHNR, CDR2 FQNEAQ (reference sequence). This CDR3 is CASSLAGRNTEAFF. CDR3 sequence (DNA): TGTGCCAGCAGCTTAGCAGGGAGGAACACTGAAGCTTTCTTT.

This chain joins TRBV11-3 and TRBJ1-1; D is possibly TRBD1 (5 bases). Trimming left V 5 bases short and J 8 bases short, with 24 bases between. This CDR3 region has 16 residues. The germline CDR1 and CDR2 sequences are SGHNT and YENEEA. CDR3 in amino acids: CASSETGGRSVAEAFF. The CDR3 nucleotides read TGTGCCAGCAGCGAGACTGGGGGTCGAAGTGTTGCCGAAGCTTTCTTT. The full variable domain, in which reference TRBV11-3 and TRBJ1-1 provide the parts outside the CDR3, is EAGVVQSPRYKIIEKKQPVAFWCNPISGHNTLYWYLQNLGQGPELLIRYENEEAVDDSQLPKDRFSAERLKGVDSTLKIQPAELGDSAVYLCASSETGGRSVAEAFFGQGTRLTVV.

The chain joins TRBV9 to TRBJ1-1; D remains ambiguous. V was trimmed by 0 bases and J by 1 base, leaving 7 bases between them. Germline loops: CDR1 SGDLS, CDR2 YYNGEE. The CDR3 length is 14 residues. The CDR3 protein is CASSVVGQNTEAFF. CDR3 nucleotide sequence: TGTGCCAGCAGCGTAGTAGGGCAGAACACTGAAGCTTTCTTT.

J is TRBJ1-2 and V is TRBV7-9; D is possibly TRBD1 (6 bases). The germline V gene encodes CDR1 SEHNR and CDR2 FQNEAQ (reference sequence). Between the trimmed V and J ends, which lost 2 bases and 3 bases, there was a span of 10 bases. The CDR3 extends over 14 amino acids. The CDR3 here is CASSLRAGDYGYTF. For the CDR3, the DNA is TGTGCCAGCAGCTTAAGGGCAGGGGACTATGGCTACACCTTC.